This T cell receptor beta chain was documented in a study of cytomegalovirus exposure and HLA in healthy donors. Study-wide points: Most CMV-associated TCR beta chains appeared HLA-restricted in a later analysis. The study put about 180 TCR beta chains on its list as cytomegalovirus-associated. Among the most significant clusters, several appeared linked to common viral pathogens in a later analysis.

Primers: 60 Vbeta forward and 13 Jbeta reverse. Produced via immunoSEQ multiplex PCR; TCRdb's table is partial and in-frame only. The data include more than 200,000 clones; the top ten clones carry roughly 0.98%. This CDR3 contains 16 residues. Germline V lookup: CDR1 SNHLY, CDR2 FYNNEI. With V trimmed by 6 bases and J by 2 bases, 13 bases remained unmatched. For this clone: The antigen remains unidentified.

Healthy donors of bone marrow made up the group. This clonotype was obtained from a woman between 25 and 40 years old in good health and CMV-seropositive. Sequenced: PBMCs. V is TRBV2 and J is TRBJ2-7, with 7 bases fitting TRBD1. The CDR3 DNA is TGTGCCAGCAGGTACGAACAGGGGCCATCCCCCTACGAGCAGTACTTC. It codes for CASRYEQGPSPYEQYF.